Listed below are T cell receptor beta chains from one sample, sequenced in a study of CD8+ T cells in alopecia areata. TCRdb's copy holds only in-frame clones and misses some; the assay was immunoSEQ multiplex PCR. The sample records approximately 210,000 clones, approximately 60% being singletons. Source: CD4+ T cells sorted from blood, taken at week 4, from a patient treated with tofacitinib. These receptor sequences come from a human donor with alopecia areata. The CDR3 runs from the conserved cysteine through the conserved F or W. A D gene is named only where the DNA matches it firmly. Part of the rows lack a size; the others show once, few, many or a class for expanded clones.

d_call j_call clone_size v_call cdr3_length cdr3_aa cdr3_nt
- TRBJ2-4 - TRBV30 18 CAWRTTPTVPIAKNIQYF TGTGCCTGGAGGACCACACCGACAGTACCTATAGCCAAAAACATTCAGTACTTC
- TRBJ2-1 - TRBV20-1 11 CSARDSNEQFF TGCAGTGCTAGAGACTCCAATGAGCAGTTCTTC
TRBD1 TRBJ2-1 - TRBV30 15 CAWSVNRGSYNEQFF TGTGCCTGGAGTGTCAACAGGGGTTCCTACAATGAGCAGTTCTTC
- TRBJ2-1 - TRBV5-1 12 CASSTDRYEQFF TGCGCCAGCAGCACAGACAGGTATGAGCAGTTCTTC
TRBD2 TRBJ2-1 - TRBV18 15 CASSESGGTYNEQFF TGTGCCAGCTCAGAGAGCGGGGGGACTTACAATGAGCAGTTCTTC
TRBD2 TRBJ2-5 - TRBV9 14 CASSPGLVQETQYF TGTGCCAGCAGCCCAGGACTAGTGCAAGAGACCCAGTACTTC
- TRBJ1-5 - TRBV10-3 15 CAISYGGSGNQPQHF TGTGCCATCAGTTACGGAGGGTCGGGCAATCAGCCCCAGCATTTT
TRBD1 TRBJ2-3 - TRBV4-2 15 CASSHIGQGADTQYF TGTGCCAGCAGCCATATAGGACAGGGGGCCGATACGCAGTATTTT
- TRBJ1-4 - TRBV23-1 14 CASSQYSTNEKLFF TGCGCCAGCAGTCAATACTCAACTAATGAAAAACTGTTTTTT
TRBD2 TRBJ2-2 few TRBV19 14 CATRPSGDTGELFF TGTGCCACAAGGCCTAGCGGGGACACCGGGGAGCTGTTTTTT
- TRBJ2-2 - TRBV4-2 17 CASSQARRGANTGELFF TGTGCCAGCAGCCAAGCCCGCAGGGGAGCGAACACCGGGGAGCTGTTTTTT
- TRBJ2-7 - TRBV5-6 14 CASSFQGPTYEQYF TGTGCCAGCAGCTTCCAAGGTCCCACCTACGAGCAGTACTTC
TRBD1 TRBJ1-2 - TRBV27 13 CASSPQGGDGYTF TGTGCCAGCAGTCCCCAGGGGGGCGATGGCTACACCTTC
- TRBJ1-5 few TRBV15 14 CATSRGGDDQPQHF TGTGCCACCAGCAGAGGAGGGGATGATCAGCCCCAGCATTTT
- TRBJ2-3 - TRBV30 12 CAWSVGRDTQYF TGTGCCTGGAGTGTCGGAAGAGATACGCAGTATTTT
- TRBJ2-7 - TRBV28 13 CASMVLSSYEQYF TGTGCCAGCATGGTACTCAGCTCCTACGAGCAGTACTTC
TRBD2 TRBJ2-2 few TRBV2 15 CASSDGREFTGELFF TGTGCCAGCAGTGATGGGAGGGAATTCACCGGGGAGCTGTTTTTT
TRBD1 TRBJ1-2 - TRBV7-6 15 CASSLVGQGEGGYTF TGTGCCAGCAGCTTAGTTGGACAGGGTGAGGGAGGCTACACCTTC
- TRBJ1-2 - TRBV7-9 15 CASSSSGTANYGYTF TGTGCCAGCTCATCTTCCGGGACCGCTAACTATGGCTACACCTTC
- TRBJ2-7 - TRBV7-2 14 CASSSRKAYDEQYF TGTGCCAGCAGCTCTAGAAAAGCCTACGACGAGCAGTACTTC
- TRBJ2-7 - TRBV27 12 CASTGSSYEQYF TGTGCCAGCACCGGCAGTTCCTACGAGCAGTACTTC
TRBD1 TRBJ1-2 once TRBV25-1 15 CASSIPGTGVDGYTF TGTGCCAGCAGTATTCCCGGGACAGGGGTTGATGGCTACACCTTC
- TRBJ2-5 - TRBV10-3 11 CAISKGETQYF TGTGCCATCTCTAAAGGGGAGACCCAGTACTTC
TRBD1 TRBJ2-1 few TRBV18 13 CASSTTGGNEQFF TGTGCCAGCTCAACGACAGGGGGCAATGAGCAGTTCTTC
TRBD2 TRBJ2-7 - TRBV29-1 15 CSVRTSAGLHYEQYF TGCAGCGTTCGGACTAGCGCGGGACTCCACTACGAGCAGTACTTC
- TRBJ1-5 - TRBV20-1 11 CSAREVGAQHF TGCAGTGCTAGAGAGGTGGGGGCCCAGCATTTT
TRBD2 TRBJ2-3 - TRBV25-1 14 CASSRAGGTDTQYF TGTGCCAGCAGTAGGGCGGGGGGCACAGATACGCAGTATTTT
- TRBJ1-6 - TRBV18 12 CASSPQNSPLHF TGTGCCAGCTCACCGCAGAACTCACCCCTCCACTTT
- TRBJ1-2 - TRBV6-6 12 CASFSLEYGYTF TGTGCCAGTTTCTCACTTGAGTATGGCTACACCTTC
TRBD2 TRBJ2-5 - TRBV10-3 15 CAISVYGLAGETQYF TGTGCCATCAGTGTCTACGGACTAGCGGGTGAGACCCAGTACTTC
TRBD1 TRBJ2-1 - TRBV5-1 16 CASSLHRQGLGDEQFF TGCGCCAGCAGCTTGCATCGACAGGGTCTGGGAGATGAGCAGTTCTTC
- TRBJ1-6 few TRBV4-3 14 CASSQDGGNSPLHF TGCGCCAGCAGCCAAGATGGTGGGAATTCACCCCTCCACTTT
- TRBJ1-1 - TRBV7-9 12 CASSLDGPEAFF TGTGCCAGCAGCTTAGATGGCCCTGAAGCTTTCTTT
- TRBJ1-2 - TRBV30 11 CASQGGVGYTF TGTGCCAGCCAAGGCGGGGTCGGCTACACCTTC
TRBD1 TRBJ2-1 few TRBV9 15 CASSPRTGGNNEQFF TGTGCCAGCAGCCCGCGGACAGGAGGTAACAATGAGCAGTTCTTC
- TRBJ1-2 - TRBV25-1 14 CASSGLPDSYGYTF TGTGCCAGCAGTGGTCTGCCCGATTCTTATGGCTACACCTTC
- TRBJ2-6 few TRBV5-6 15 CASSLASFPPNVLTF TGTGCCAGCAGCTTGGCGAGTTTTCCTCCCAACGTCCTGACTTTC
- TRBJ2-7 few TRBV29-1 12 CSVRDGTYEQYF TGCAGCGTCCGGGACGGTACCTACGAGCAGTACTTC
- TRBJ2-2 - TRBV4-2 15 CASSQDRGWNGELFF TGTGCCAGCAGCCAAGATCGAGGTTGGAACGGGGAGCTGTTTTTT
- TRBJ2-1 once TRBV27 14 CASSTLSGNNEQFF TGTGCCAGCAGTACCCTGTCAGGTAACAATGAGCAGTTCTTC
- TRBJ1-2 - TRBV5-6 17 CASSSYDTPQGNYGYTF TGTGCCAGCAGCTCATATGACACCCCCCAGGGTAACTATGGCTACACCTTC
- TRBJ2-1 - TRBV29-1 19 CSVERISGPPFSSYNEQFF TGCAGCGTTGAAAGGATTAGCGGCCCACCCTTCAGCTCCTACAATGAGCAGTTCTTC
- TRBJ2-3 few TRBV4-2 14 CASSPGQSWDTQYF TGTGCCAGCAGCCCCGGACAGTCTTGGGATACGCAGTATTTT
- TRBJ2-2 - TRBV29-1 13 CSVRKGRTGELFF TGCAGCGTTCGGAAGGGGCGAACCGGGGAGCTGTTTTTT
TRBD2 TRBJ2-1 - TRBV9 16 CASSVTLAGGIGEQFF TGTGCCAGCAGCGTCACCCTAGCGGGGGGGATCGGTGAGCAGTTCTTC
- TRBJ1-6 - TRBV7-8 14 CASSLDRAASPLHF TGTGCCAGCAGCTTAGACAGGGCGGCTTCACCCCTCCACTTT
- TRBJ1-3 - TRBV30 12 CAGTRGGNTIYF TGTGCCGGGACCCGCGGTGGAAACACCATATATTTT
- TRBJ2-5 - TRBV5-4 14 CASSHYNPGETQYF TGTGCCAGCAGCCACTATAATCCAGGCGAGACCCAGTACTTC
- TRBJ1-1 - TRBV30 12 CAWSSLGTEAFF TGTGCCTGGAGCAGCCTGGGGACTGAAGCTTTCTTT
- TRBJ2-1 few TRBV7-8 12 CASSFQPGSQFF TGTGCCAGCAGCTTCCAGCCTGGATCCCAGTTCTTC
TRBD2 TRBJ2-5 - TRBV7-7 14 CASSLAGLRETQYF TGTGCTAGCAGCCTAGCGGGACTAAGAGAGACCCAGTACTTC
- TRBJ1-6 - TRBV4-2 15 CASSPGTDHNSPLHF TGTGCCAGCAGCCCGGGGACGGATCATAATTCACCCCTCCACTTT
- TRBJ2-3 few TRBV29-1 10 CGGGTDTQYF TGCGGGGGCGGTACAGATACGCAGTATTTT
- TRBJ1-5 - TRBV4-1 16 CASSQDPPGSNQPQHF TGCGCCAGCAGCCAAGATCCTCCGGGTAGCAATCAGCCCCAGCATTTT
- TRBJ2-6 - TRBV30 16 CAWSYLRGTGANVLTF TGTGCCTGGAGCTACCTCAGAGGGACTGGGGCCAACGTCCTGACTTTC
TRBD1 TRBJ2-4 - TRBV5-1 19 CASSSLPRDRGPTKNIQYF TGCGCCAGCAGCTCCCTACCCCGGGACAGGGGGCCAACCAAAAACATTCAGTACTTC
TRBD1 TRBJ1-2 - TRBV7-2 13 CASSLNRGRGYTF TGTGCCAGCAGCCTCAACAGGGGGCGTGGCTACACCTTC
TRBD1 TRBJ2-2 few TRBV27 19 CASSPRTGVAYTQTGELFF TGTGCCAGCAGTCCCAGGACAGGGGTCGCATACACCCAGACCGGGGAGCTGTTTTTT
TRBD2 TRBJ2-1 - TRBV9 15 CASSVSGVSYNEQFF TGTGCCAGCAGCGTTAGCGGGGTCTCCTACAATGAGCAGTTCTTC
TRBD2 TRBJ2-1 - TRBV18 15 CASSPSGNSGNEQFF TGTGCCAGCTCACCGAGCGGGAATTCGGGCAATGAGCAGTTCTTC